Below, 18 T cell receptor beta chains from the same sample are listed, as sequenced in a study of blood T cell repertoires in COVID-19. TCRdb's copy holds only in-frame clones and misses some; the assay was immunoSEQ multiplex PCR. The sample has roughly 150,000 clones, about 80% seen once. The sequenced sample consisted of peripheral blood. Source of these receptors: a man aged 60 to 75 with acute or convalescent COVID-19.

The genes are TRBV23-1 and TRBJ2-7; D is perhaps TRBD2 (5 bases). TRBV23-1 is an ORF, with its function uncertain. V was cut by 0 bases and J by 8 bases, with 20 bases left in between. There are 16 residues in the CDR3. The CDR3 sequence is CASSQSRFQRLGKQYF. The DNA for the CDR3 is TGCGCCAGCAGTCAATCGAGGTTCCAGCGGCTCGGCAAGCAGTACTTC.

In DNA form, the CDR3 reads TGTGCCAGCAGCCAGCTGGGCAGTCCCACCGGGGAGCTGTTTTTT. Translation: CASSQLGSPTGELFF. The V and J genes are TRBV4-2 and TRBJ2-2, with unresolved D. The CDR3 is made up of 15 amino acids. The V and J ends lost 3 bases and 4 bases respectively, with 12 bases between them. CDR1 is LGHNA and CDR2 is YNFKEQ in the germline V gene.

The chain recombines TRBV25-1 with TRBJ2-2, with TRBD1 matching 8 bases. CDR3 size: 16 residues. CDR1 is MGHDK, CDR2 SYGVNS, per germline. Trimming took 7 bases from V and 1 from J; bases not matched to a gene: 8. This CDR3 reads CASMAGGILNTGELFF. The CDR3 DNA is TGTGCCAGCATGGCAGGGGGCATCCTGAACACCGGGGAGCTGTTTTTT.

The V call is TRBV4-3, the J call TRBJ2-2; 7 nucleotides agree with TRBD2. V was pared by 2 bases and J by 10 bases, with 1 base of the junction left unmatched. This CDR3 spans 12 amino acids. Germline CDR1 and CDR2: LGHNA and YSLEER. The CDR3: CASSQRGEELFF. The CDR3 DNA reads as TGCGCCAGCAGCCAACGGGGGGAGGAGCTGTTTTTT.

This clone has only a few counts. V gene TRBV19 combines with J gene TRBJ2-7, with D maybe TRBD1 (5 bases). The V gene's germline CDR1 is LNHDA and CDR2 SQIVND (reference sequence). V dropped 5 bases and J dropped 1 base, with 9 bases sitting between them. The CDR3 runs 13 residues. CDR3 DNA: TGTGCCAGTAGTCTCAGGGTGTCCTACGAGCAGTACTTC. It yields the protein CASSLRVSYEQYF. Looking up the rest from reference TRBV19 and TRBJ2-7 gives the full variable domain: DGGITQSPKYLFRKEGQNVTLSCEQNLNHDAMYWYRQDPGQGLRLIYYSQIVNDFQKGDIAEGYSVSREKKESFPLTVTSAQKNPTAFYLCASSLRVSYEQYFGPGTRLTVT.

The rearrangement joins TRBV5-5 to TRBJ1-2; 7 nucleotides agree with TRBD1. With V trimmed by 0 bases and J by 9 bases, 8 bases remained unmatched. CDR1 and CDR2 (germline): SGHKS, YYEKEE (reference sequence). CDR3 length: 14 residues. CDR3 DNA: TGTGCCAGCAGCTTGGGGACAGGTGGTGGCCGCTACACCTTC. Residues: CASSLGTGGGRYTF.

The chain joins TRBV11-2 to TRBJ2-7; 11 bases fit TRBD1. The germline V gene has CDR1 SGHAT and CDR2 FQNNGV. The CDR3 length is 14 residues. Trimming at V came to 3 bases and at J to 3 bases, leaving 1 base not matched to a gene. The CDR3 DNA is TGTGCCAGCAGCTTGGACAGGGGGCTCTACGAGCAGTACTTC. Encoded protein: CASSLDRGLYEQYF.

This clone has more than one count but fewer than ten. V and J are TRBV15 and TRBJ1-1; D is possibly TRBD1 (6 bases). Germline CDR1 and CDR2: LNHNV and YYDKDF (reference sequence). The ends were cut back, 4 bases at V and 1 base at J, with 13 bases in the middle. The CDR3 covers 15 residues. CDR3 DNA: TGTGCCACCAGCAAGATGGTGGGGGCGAACACTGAAGCTTTCTTT. Residues: CATSKMVGANTEAFF. Full variable domain (missing parts from reference TRBV15 and TRBJ1-1): DAMVIQNPRYQVTQFGKPVTLSCSQTLNHNVMYWYQQKSSQAPKLLFHYYDKDFNNEADTPDNFQSRRPNTSFCFLDIRSPGLGDTAMYLCATSKMVGANTEAFFGQGTRLTVV.

This clone was seen a handful of times. The V and J genes are TRBV11-2 and TRBJ2-3; 7 nucleotides match TRBD2. The CDR3 sequence is 16 residues long. The junction had 8 bases not matched to a gene; V was cut back by 5 bases and J by 0 bases. The V gene's germline CDR1 is SGHAT and CDR2 FQNNGV. The CDR3, as DNA: TGTGCCAGCAGCCCTGGGGGGGGAGTTAGCACAGATACGCAGTATTTT. Amino acids: CASSPGGGVSTDTQYF.

The gene calls are TRBV4-1 and TRBJ2-3; 9 bases map to TRBD1. V trimming: 3 bases; J trimming: 5 bases; junction bases outside the gene matches: 9. Germline V gives CDR1 MGHRA, CDR2 YSYEKL. The CDR3 spans 16 residues. In DNA, the CDR3 is TGCGCCAGCAGCCACAACACAGGGGGCAGGATAGATACGCAGTATTTT. It codes for CASSHNTGGRIDTQYF.

This clone was counted a few times. The rearrangement joins TRBV28 to TRBJ2-5; D possibly corresponds to TRBD2 (6 bases). The V gene lost 2 bases and the J gene lost 7 bases, with 14 bases spanning the gap. The CDR3 is 14 residues long. In germline, CDR1 is MDHEN, CDR2 SYDVKM. CDR3 protein: CASSLARVGGTQYF. The CDR3 DNA reads as TGTGCCAGCAGTTTAGCGCGGGTGGGGGGGACCCAGTACTTC. Full variable domain (missing parts from reference TRBV28 and TRBJ2-5): DVKVTQSSRYLVKRTGEKVFLECVQDMDHENMFWYRQDPGLGLRLIYFSYDVKMKEKGDIPEGYSVSREKKERFSLILESASTNQTSMYLCASSLARVGGTQYFGPGTRLLVL.

The chain is built from TRBV19 and TRBJ1-1, with a possible D match to TRBD1 (5 bases). Trimming shortened V by 7 bases and J by 5 bases, and 14 bases separated the two germline ends. Germline values: CDR1 LNHDA, CDR2 SQIVND (reference sequence). This CDR3 is 13 amino acids long. CDR3 DNA sequence: TGTGCCAGTAATACGGGGGTAAGGACTGAAGCTTTCTTT. Its protein product is CASNTGVRTEAFF.

The chain is built from TRBV6-2 or TRBV6-3 and TRBJ2-1, with TRBD1 as a possible D gene (6 bases). The V and J ends lost 5 bases and 9 bases respectively, with 11 bases between them. CDR3 length: 12 amino acids. CDR1 and CDR2 from the germline V gene are MNHEY and SVGEGT. The CDR3 protein is CASSLNRVEQFF. The CDR3 DNA reads TGTGCCAGCAGTCTAAACAGGGTTGAGCAGTTCTTC.

V and J are TRBV7-3 and TRBJ2-5; 8 bases fit TRBD1. Per the germline V gene, CDR1 is SGHTA and CDR2 is FQGTGA. J gave up 9 bases and V 5 bases, and 8 bases lay outside the gene matches. The CDR3 consists of 13 residues. The CDR3 protein is CASSQGQGRAQYF. In nucleotides, the CDR3 is TGTGCCAGCAGCCAAGGACAGGGAAGGGCCCAGTACTTC.

Only one count was recorded for this clone. DNA for the CDR3: TGTGCCAGCAGTGGGGGACTAGCGGGGTCCTACAATGAGCAGTTCTTC. Protein: CASSGGLAGSYNEQFF. This chain connects TRBV2 to TRBJ2-1, with TRBD2 matching over 13 bases. The CDR3 contains 16 residues. Germline CDR1 and CDR2: SNHLY and FYNNEI. J lost 1 base, V lost 4 bases, and 1 base had no gene match.

The chain employs TRBV10-2 and TRBJ2-2, with 13 bases matching TRBD2. The CDR3 totals 16 residues. Looked up from germline, CDR1 is WSHSY and CDR2 is SAAADI. V was clipped by 0 bases and J by 6 bases; unmatched bases: 1. The CDR3 is CASSESGLAGPGELFF. The CDR3 coding sequence is TGCGCCAGCAGTGAGTCGGGACTAGCGGGACCCGGGGAGCTGTTTTTT.

The V gene is TRBV7-9, the J gene TRBJ1-4; TRBD1 agrees at 12 bases. The CDR3 has 16 residues. V lost 0 bases to trimming and J lost 7 bases; unmatched junction nucleotides: 3. Germline CDR1 reads SEHNR; CDR2 reads FQNEAQ (reference sequence). The CDR3 reads CASSLALGQGAEKLFF. The CDR3 DNA reads as TGTGCCAGCAGCTTAGCATTGGGACAGGGGGCTGAAAAACTGTTTTTT.

V and J are TRBV9 and TRBJ2-1; 10 positions match TRBD2. Germline CDR1 reads SGDLS; CDR2 reads YYNGEE. There are 17 residues in the CDR3. V lost 0 bases, J lost 5 bases, and 8 bases stayed unmatched. The CDR3 here is CASSVGVAGGLNNEQFF. CDR3 sequence (DNA): TGTGCCAGCAGCGTAGGAGTAGCGGGGGGACTCAACAATGAGCAGTTCTTC.